Shown below are 5 T cell receptor beta chains from a single sample sequenced in a study of blood T cell repertoires in COVID-19. Data came from immunoSEQ multiplex PCR; TCRdb stores just in-frame clones and leaves some out. Of 150,000 to 200,000 clones listed, around nine tenths were seen once; the top ten hold 0.88%. Material for sequencing was peripheral blood. The receptor set was obtained from a woman aged 18 to 35 who had recovered from COVID-19.

The rearrangement uses TRBV27 and TRBJ1-1; D call uncertain. The CDR3 is made up of 14 amino acids. Germline assignment: CDR1 MNHEY and CDR2 SMNVEV (reference sequence). The germline V and J ends were trimmed by 10 bases and 6 bases, with 21 bases remaining between them. The CDR3 nucleotides read TGTGCCACCCCATGGGAGAGGGTTGGGGCTGAAGCTTTCTTT. It codes for CATPWERVGAEAFF.

This rearrangement joins TRBV19 to TRBJ1-1; D might be TRBD1 (5 bases). With 7 bases removed from V and 1 base from J, the gap between germline ends came to 19 bases. Looked up from germline, CDR1 is LNHDA and CDR2 is SQIVND (reference sequence). The CDR3 covers 16 residues. CDR3 nucleotides: TGTGCCAGTAATCCCCTTCCCGGGGGACCGAACACTGAAGCTTTCTTT. Its translation is CASNPLPGGPNTEAFF.

This clone was detected only a few times. This chain uses TRBV6-1 with TRBJ2-2; 7 positions match TRBD1. The ends lost 3 bases at V and 5 bases at J; junction bases unmatched: 9. The CDR3 is 16 amino acids. Germline V gene data show CDR1 as MNHNS and CDR2 as SASEGT. Here the CDR3 DNA reads TGTGCCAGCAGTGATGGGCCCGGGACAGTGACCGGGGAGCTGTTTTTT. This translates into CASSDGPGTVTGELFF.

The gene calls are TRBV5-4 and TRBJ1-1; the match to TRBD1 covers 7 bases. Germline CDR1 SGHNT, CDR2 YYREEE (reference sequence). The CDR3 runs 16 residues. J gave up 6 bases and V 2 bases, and 13 bases lay outside the gene matches. CDR3 in DNA: TGTGCCAGCAGCTTTGCACAGGGGATAAATTCGGCTGAAGCTTTCTTT. Translation gives CASSFAQGINSAEAFF.

The chain recombines TRBV7-3 with TRBJ2-2; a weak D match, TRBD1 (6 bases). The CDR3 totals 17 residues. Trimming took off 5 bases at V and 0 bases at J, with 16 bases between the two ends. Germline V lookup: CDR1 SGHTA, CDR2 FQGTGA. In DNA form, the CDR3 reads TGTGCCAGCAGCCCTCGTTCCGGGACAACGAACACCGGGGAGCTGTTTTTT. Protein sequence: CASSPRSGTTNTGELFF.